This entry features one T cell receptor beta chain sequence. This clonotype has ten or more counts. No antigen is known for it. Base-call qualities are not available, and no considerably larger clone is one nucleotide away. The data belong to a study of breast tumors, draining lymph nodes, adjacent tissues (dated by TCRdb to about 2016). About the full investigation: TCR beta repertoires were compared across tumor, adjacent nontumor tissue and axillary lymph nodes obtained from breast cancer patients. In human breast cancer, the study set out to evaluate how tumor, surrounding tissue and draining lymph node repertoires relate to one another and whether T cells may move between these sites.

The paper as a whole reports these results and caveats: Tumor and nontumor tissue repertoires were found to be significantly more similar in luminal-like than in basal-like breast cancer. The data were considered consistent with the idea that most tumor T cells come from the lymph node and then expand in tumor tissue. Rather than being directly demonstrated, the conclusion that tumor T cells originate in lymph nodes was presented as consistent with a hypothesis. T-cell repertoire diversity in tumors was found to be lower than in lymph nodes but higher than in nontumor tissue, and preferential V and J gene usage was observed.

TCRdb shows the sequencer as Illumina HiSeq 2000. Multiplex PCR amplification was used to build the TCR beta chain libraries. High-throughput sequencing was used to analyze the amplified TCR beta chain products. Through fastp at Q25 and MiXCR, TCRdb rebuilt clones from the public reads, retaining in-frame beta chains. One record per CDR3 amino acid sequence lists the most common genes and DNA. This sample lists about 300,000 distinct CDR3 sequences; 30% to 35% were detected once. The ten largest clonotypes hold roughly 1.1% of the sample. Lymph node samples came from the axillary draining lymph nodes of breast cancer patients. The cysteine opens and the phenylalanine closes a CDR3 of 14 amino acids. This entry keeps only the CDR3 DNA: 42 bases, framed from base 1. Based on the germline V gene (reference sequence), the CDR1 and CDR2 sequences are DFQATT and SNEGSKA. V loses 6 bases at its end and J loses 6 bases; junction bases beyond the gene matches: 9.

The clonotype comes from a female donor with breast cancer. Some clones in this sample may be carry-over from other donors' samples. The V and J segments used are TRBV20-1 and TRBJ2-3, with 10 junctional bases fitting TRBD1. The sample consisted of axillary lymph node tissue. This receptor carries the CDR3 CSAAGTGDVDTQYF. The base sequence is TGCAGTGCAGCCGGGACAGGGGACGTCGATACGCAGTATTTT.